The T cell receptor beta chain described here comes from a study of Ad26.COV2.S vaccination and SARS-CoV-2 variants. Some clones are missing from TCRdb's copy, which holds only in-frame ones; the method was immunoSEQ multiplex PCR. The sample has around 450,000 clones; roughly nine tenths are singletons. Specified treatment: roughly 19 received Ad26.COV2.S at low or high dose, single or two shots; several received placebo; per-sample allocation not given. Day 63 following the first vaccine or placebo injection was when the samples were taken. The CDR3 has 18 residues. The J segment lost 0 bases and the V segment lost 4 bases, leaving 10 bases of the junction unmatched. Germline V lookup: CDR1 SGHRS, CDR2 YFSETQ.

The material sequenced was peripheral blood, taken in a trial of Ad26.COV2.S vaccine versus placebo. This sequence originates from a person between 18 and 59 years old who received the Ad26.COV2.S COVID-19 vaccine or a placebo. V and J are TRBV5-1 and TRBJ2-2; TRBD2 aligns across 9 bases. CDR3 residues: CASSPLISGGANTGELFF. Written as DNA, the CDR3 is TGCGCCAGCAGCCCCTTGATTAGCGGGGGAGCGAACACCGGGGAGCTGTTTTTT.